Listed below are T cell receptor beta chains from one sample, sequenced in a study of cytomegalovirus exposure and HLA in healthy donors. Assay used: immunoSEQ multiplex PCR; TCRdb lists only in-frame clones, some missing. The data show under 150,000 clones, with approximately 80% seen just once and around 6.4% held by the top ten. Sample: PBMCs. These receptors all come from a woman between 35 and 50 years old in good health and CMV-seropositive. Each CDR3 is given with its conserved first and last residue. A D gene is named only where the DNA matches it firmly. Not all rows give a size; the values are once, few, many and, for expanded clones, a class.

V: TRBV28
J: TRBJ2-7
D: TRBD2
size: NA
DNA: TGTGCCAGCAGGCCACCCGTCGGACTAGCCGCCGAGCAGTACTTC
CDR3: CASRPPVGLAAEQYF

V: TRBV5-6
J: TRBJ2-5
D: NA
size: NA
DNA: TGTGCCAGCAGCCGATACTCGTGGGAGACCCAGTACTTC
CDR3: CASSRYSWETQYF

V: TRBV5-8
J: TRBJ1-2
D: NA
size: NA
DNA: TGTGCCAGCAGCTTTACCACAGGGAGCAACTATGGCTACACCTTC
CDR3: CASSFTTGSNYGYTF

V: TRBV13
J: TRBJ2-1
D: NA
size: NA
DNA: TGTGCCAGCAGCTTAGGCTTGATCTTGACAGGGCGGGGATCCAATGAGCAGTTCTTC
CDR3: CASSLGLILTGRGSNEQFF

V: TRBV7-9
J: TRBJ2-5
D: TRBD1
size: NA
DNA: TGTGCCAGCAGCCAACCGGGACAGGGGCCTACGGAGACCCAGTACTTC
CDR3: CASSQPGQGPTETQYF

V: TRBV9
J: TRBJ2-2
D: NA
size: NA
DNA: TGTGCCAGCAGCGTAGGAGGGGGGGCAGGGACGGGCACCGGGGAGCTGTTTTTT
CDR3: CASSVGGGAGTGTGELFF

V: TRBV11-2
J: TRBJ2-3
D: NA
size: NA
DNA: TGTGCCAGCAGCTTAGGGGGGGCAGATACGCAGTATTTT
CDR3: CASSLGGADTQYF

V: TRBV6-5
J: TRBJ2-1
D: TRBD2
size: NA
DNA: TGTGCCAGCAGCTCTAGCGGGGGCTACAATGAGCAGTTCTTC
CDR3: CASSSSGGYNEQFF

V: TRBV6-5
J: TRBJ1-5
D: NA
size: NA
DNA: TGTGCCAGCAGTTTAAATCCCGACGGGGTGCAGCCCCAGCATTTT
CDR3: CASSLNPDGVQPQHF

V: TRBV4-2
J: TRBJ2-6
D: TRBD1
size: NA
DNA: TGTGCCAGCAGCCAGAGTAACAGGGGGCTGTTGGGGGCCAACGTCCTGACTTTC
CDR3: CASSQSNRGLLGANVLTF

V: TRBV5-1
J: TRBJ2-7
D: NA
size: NA
DNA: TGCGCCAGCAGATCCGAGAATAACCTAGCCTACGAGCAGTACTTC
CDR3: CASRSENNLAYEQYF

V: TRBV19
J: TRBJ2-2
D: NA
size: NA
DNA: TGTGCCAGTAGTATTCAGGTCACCGGGGAGCTGTTTTTT
CDR3: CASSIQVTGELFF

V: TRBV29-1
J: TRBJ2-7
D: TRBD2
size: NA
DNA: TGCAGCGTGGTGAGCGGGGGGGCATACGAGCAGTACTTC
CDR3: CSVVSGGAYEQYF

V: TRBV6-5
J: TRBJ1-5
D: NA
size: NA
DNA: TGTGCCAGCAGTTATCTTGGCAATCAGCCCCAGCATTTT
CDR3: CASSYLGNQPQHF

V: TRBV7-3
J: TRBJ2-7
D: TRBD2
size: NA
DNA: TGTGCCAGCAGCTCCACCCTAGCGGGAGGGCCCGGCGAGCAGTACTTC
CDR3: CASSSTLAGGPGEQYF

V: TRBV19
J: TRBJ1-2
D: TRBD1
size: NA
DNA: TGTGCCAGTAGTATTCTGGGACAGAGATTAAACTATGGCTACACCTTC
CDR3: CASSILGQRLNYGYTF

V: TRBV19
J: TRBJ2-3
D: NA
size: NA
DNA: TGTGCCACCCTAGCATCGCGGCTCTCAGATACGCAGTATTTT
CDR3: CATLASRLSDTQYF

V: TRBV6-1
J: TRBJ2-1
D: TRBD2
size: few
DNA: TGTGCCAGCTCTCCCGGGACTAGCGGGAATGATGAGCAGTTCTTC
CDR3: CASSPGTSGNDEQFF

V: TRBV19
J: TRBJ2-5
D: NA
size: NA
DNA: TGTGCCAGTAGGCAACAGTACCAAGAGACCCAGTACTTC
CDR3: CASRQQYQETQYF

V: TRBV19
J: TRBJ2-3
D: TRBD2
size: NA
DNA: TGTGCCAGTAGTATTTATACGGGAGGACGGTCAGATACGCAGTATTTT
CDR3: CASSIYTGGRSDTQYF

V: TRBV7-8
J: TRBJ1-4
D: NA
size: NA
DNA: TGTGCCAGCAGCTTAGTGGGCAGGCGTGAAAAACTGTTTTTT
CDR3: CASSLVGRREKLFF

V: TRBV5-1
J: TRBJ2-3
D: TRBD2
size: NA
DNA: TGCGCCAGCAGCTTGGGGACTAGCGGGAGCAAAGGCACAGATACGCAGTATTTT
CDR3: CASSLGTSGSKGTDTQYF

V: TRBV27
J: TRBJ1-5
D: TRBD1
size: NA
DNA: TGTGCCAGCAGTCTGACAGGGAATCAGCCCCAGCATTTT
CDR3: CASSLTGNQPQHF

V: TRBV5-6
J: TRBJ2-5
D: NA
size: NA
DNA: TGTGCCAGCAGCTCCAGGGTGTCGGAGACCCAGTACTTC
CDR3: CASSSRVSETQYF

V: TRBV6-1
J: TRBJ1-4
D: NA
size: few
DNA: TGTGCCAGCAGTGAATGGGGCCACGACCTTACAACTAATGAAAAACTGTTTTTT
CDR3: CASSEWGHDLTTNEKLFF

V: TRBV10-1
J: TRBJ1-1
D: NA
size: NA
DNA: TGCGCCAGCAGTGGTACCGGGACAGAAGCTTTCTTT
CDR3: CASSGTGTEAFF

V: TRBV7-9
J: TRBJ2-3
D: NA
size: NA
DNA: TGTGCCAGCAGCTTAGGGCAGGACACAGATACGCAGTATTTT
CDR3: CASSLGQDTDTQYF

V: TRBV19
J: TRBJ1-1
D: TRBD1
size: NA
DNA: TGTGCCAGTAGTCCTAGCCCCCGGGACAGGGGGCGGACTGAAGCTTTCTTT
CDR3: CASSPSPRDRGRTEAFF